Below, 19 T cell receptor beta chains from the same sample are listed, as sequenced in a study of blood T cell repertoires in COVID-19. This table comes from immunoSEQ multiplex PCR, and its TCRdb copy is limited to in-frame clones, with some not included. In the table there are 120,000 or so clones, over 75% of which are singletons. The sequenced material came from peripheral blood. These receptor sequences come from a man older than 75 with active or convalescent COVID-19.

The J gene is TRBJ2-3, the V gene TRBV29-1; TRBD2 matches at 13 bases. Germline assignment: CDR1 SQVTM and CDR2 ANQGSEA. CDR3 length equals 17 residues. V lost 4 bases to trimming and J lost 6 bases; unmatched junction nucleotides: 13. CDR3 loop: CSVGSRTSGRVSDTQYF. The DNA for the CDR3 is TGCAGCGTTGGCTCCAGGACTAGCGGGAGAGTATCGGATACGCAGTATTTT.

This clone was seen only a few times. V usage is TRBV6-1 and J usage is TRBJ1-5, with D perhaps TRBD1 (5 bases). Per germline, CDR1 MNHNS and CDR2 SASEGT. Trimming left V 4 bases short and J 0 bases short, with 13 bases between. This CDR3 spans 16 amino acids. The CDR3 reads CASSVLTGYSNQPQHF. The CDR3 bases are TGTGCCAGCAGTGTGTTAACAGGTTATAGCAATCAGCCCCAGCATTTT.

This clone was recorded only once. V gene TRBV9 combines with J gene TRBJ2-3; no reliable D call. The CDR3 consists of 14 residues. The V gene lost 0 bases and the J gene lost 4 bases, with 9 bases spanning the gap. Germline V lookup: CDR1 SGDLS, CDR2 YYNGEE. The CDR3 here is CASSVDQLADTQYF. The CDR3 bases are TGTGCCAGCAGCGTAGATCAACTGGCAGATACGCAGTATTTT.

The genes are TRBV2 and TRBJ2-5; 7 nucleotides match TRBD2. Germline lookup yields CDR1 SNHLY and CDR2 FYNNEI. This CDR3 comprises 15 residues. Losses at the gene ends were 8 bases for V and 0 bases for J; bases not matched to a gene: 9. The CDR3 loop reads CASGRSGVNQETQYF. The DNA of the CDR3 is TGTGCCAGCGGCCGAAGCGGGGTAAACCAAGAGACCCAGTACTTC.

CDR3 sequence: CASSLYGRGSYIQYF. The CDR3 bases are TGTGCCAGCAGCTTATACGGCAGGGGGTCGTACATTCAGTACTTC. The J gene is TRBJ2-4, the V gene TRBV11-2; TRBD1 agrees at 7 bases. In germline, CDR1 is SGHAT, CDR2 FQNNGV. The CDR3 is 15 amino acids. The V gene end was trimmed by 2 bases and the J gene end by 8 bases; junction bases not matched to a gene: 9.

The chain links TRBV6-1 to TRBJ2-7; 9 bases map to TRBD1. The CDR3 has 14 amino acids. Germline CDR1 and CDR2: MNHNS and SASEGT. V dropped 7 bases and J dropped 9; count of bases not matched to a gene: 13. CDR3 sequence (DNA): TGTGCCAGCACCCCAGGACAGGGGAGAATGGTGCAGTACTTC. Translation gives CASTPGQGRMVQYF.

The gene calls are TRBV2 and TRBJ2-3; 8 positions agree with TRBD1. Germline assignment: CDR1 SNHLY and CDR2 FYNNEI. Trimming cost V 6 bases and J 5 bases; bases outside gene matches: 1. The CDR3 sequence is 12 residues long. CDR3 DNA: TGTGCCAGCAGACAGGGGGAAGATACGCAGTATTTT. It specifies CASRQGEDTQYF.

The chain carries TRBV7-2 and TRBJ1-3, with D perhaps matching TRBD1 (5 bases). The CDR3 has 15 amino acids. The V end was cut by 5 bases, the J end by 4 bases, with 15 bases between. Germline CDR1 reads SGHTA; CDR2 reads FQGNSA. CDR3 in amino acids: CASSAAGTQGNTIYF. In nucleotides, the CDR3 is TGTGCCAGCAGCGCCGCCGGGACTCAGGGAAACACCATATATTTT.

There are a few counts of this clone. The V call is TRBV24-1, the J call TRBJ2-3, with 9 positions matching TRBD1. Losses at the gene ends were 7 bases for V and 9 bases for J; bases not matched to a gene: 16. The CDR3 has 16 residues. Germline CDR1 KGHDR, CDR2 SFDVKD. In DNA form, the CDR3 reads TGTGCCACCAGCACTACCGGGACAGGGAGCCAGGGCACGCAGTATTTT. Protein product: CATSTTGTGSQGTQYF.

The count of this clone is one. The chain joins TRBV4-1 to TRBJ2-7, with TRBD1 identical over 8 bases. This CDR3 has 15 residues. Germline V gene lookup returns CDR1 MGHRA and CDR2 YSYEKL. The trim removed 2 bases at V and 3 bases at J, leaving 6 bases unmatched. The CDR3 coding sequence is TGCGCCAGCAGCCAACACAGGGGGAGCCTCTACGAGCAGTACTTC. It codes for CASSQHRGSLYEQYF.

The chain employs TRBV28 and TRBJ2-1; TRBD2 agrees at 8 bases. The germline CDR1 and CDR2 sequences are MDHEN and SYDVKM. The CDR3 runs to 14 residues. J gave up 3 bases and V 6 bases, and 4 bases lay outside the gene matches. The chain's CDR3 is CASSGGANYNEQFF. DNA for the CDR3: TGTGCCAGCAGCGGGGGGGCCAACTACAATGAGCAGTTCTTC.

The chain carries TRBV7-9 and TRBJ1-6, with TRBD1 matching over 9 bases. Trimming took 4 bases from V and 8 from J; bases not matched to a gene: 3. The CDR3 is made up of 14 amino acids. CDR1 is SEHNR, CDR2 FQNEAQ, per germline (reference sequence). The CDR3 coding sequence is TGTGCCAGCAGCTCCGGGACAGGGTATTCACCCCTCCACTTT. Residues: CASSSGTGYSPLHF.

The V and J genes are TRBV5-5 and TRBJ2-5; 11 positions match TRBD2. The CDR3 contains 15 residues. With 4 bases clipped from V and 4 bases from J, the junction kept 6 bases outside the gene matches. CDR1 and CDR2 (germline): SGHKS, YYEKEE (reference sequence). CDR3 loop: CASSPGGTSGETQYF. The CDR3 DNA is TGTGCCAGCAGCCCAGGGGGGACTAGCGGAGAGACCCAGTACTTC.

The chain couples TRBV6-4 to TRBJ2-7, with no clear D. Germline V gene lookup returns CDR1 MRHNA and CDR2 SNTAGT. The CDR3 is 12 residues long. The V end lost 8 bases, the J end lost 3 bases, and 11 bases lay between the germline ends. The CDR3 sequence is CASLHIIYEQYF. The CDR3 bases are TGTGCCAGCCTTCACATAATCTACGAGCAGTACTTC.

V gene TRBV5-4 combines with J gene TRBJ2-3; 10 bases match TRBD2. The trim removed 0 bases at V and 1 base at J, leaving 8 bases unmatched. Germline loops: CDR1 SGHNT, CDR2 YYREEE (reference sequence). The CDR3 has 18 amino acids. The CDR3 sequence is CASSLEPSGGVGTDTQYF. Here the CDR3 DNA reads TGTGCCAGCAGCTTGGAACCTAGCGGGGGTGTAGGCACAGATACGCAGTATTTT.

This clone was detected only a few times. The rearrangement links TRBV18 to TRBJ2-2; the D is unclear. The CDR3 length is 14 residues. From germline, CDR1 is KGHSH and CDR2 LQKENI. V was cut by 4 bases and J by 0 bases, with 6 bases left in between. The chain's CDR3 is CASSRATNTGELFF. CDR3 coding DNA: TGTGCCAGCTCACGCGCTACGAACACCGGGGAGCTGTTTTTT.

Worth noting for this clone: Compared with germline, one end of the junction differs, possibly owing to a read error. V usage is TRBV29-1 and J usage is TRBJ1-2, with 7 bases aligning to TRBD1. This CDR3 is built from 11 residues. Germline CDR1 is SQVTM and CDR2 is ANQGSEA. This chain's CDR3 is CSVDLGGLRFF. The CDR3 coding sequence is TGCAGCGTTGATTTAGGGGGCTTACGCTTCTTC.

J is TRBJ2-1 and V is TRBV7-9; D is possibly TRBD2 (6 bases). CDR3 length equals 16 residues. V was shortened by 5 bases and J by 0 bases, with 14 bases between the two germline ends. The germline V gene has CDR1 SEHNR and CDR2 FQNEAQ (reference sequence). The CDR3 DNA sequence: TGTGCCAGCAGCACCTATAGCGGAGGCTCCTACAATGAGCAGTTCTTC. It is translated as CASSTYSGGSYNEQFF.

The genes are TRBV18 and TRBJ1-1; D not resolved. The CDR3 spans 15 residues. The germline gives CDR1 KGHSH, CDR2 LQKENI. V was pared by 3 bases and J by 3 bases, with 14 bases between. The CDR3 DNA reads as TGTGCCAGCTCACCCCTTTCCGGGAGGGACACTGAAGCTTTCTTT. Its protein product is CASSPLSGRDTEAFF.